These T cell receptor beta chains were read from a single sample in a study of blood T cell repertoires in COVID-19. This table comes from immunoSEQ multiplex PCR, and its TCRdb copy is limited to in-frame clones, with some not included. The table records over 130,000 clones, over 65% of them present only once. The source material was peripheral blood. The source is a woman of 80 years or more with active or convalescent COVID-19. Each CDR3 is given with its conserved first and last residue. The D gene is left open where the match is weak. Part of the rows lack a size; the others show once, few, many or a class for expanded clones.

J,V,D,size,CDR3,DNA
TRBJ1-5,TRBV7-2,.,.,CASSLQGQPQHF,TGTGCCAGCAGCTTACAGGGGCAGCCCCAGCATTTT
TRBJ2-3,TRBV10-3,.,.,CAISDPSLTGDTDTQYF,TGTGCCATCAGTGACCCGTCACTGACGGGGGACACAGATACGCAGTATTTT
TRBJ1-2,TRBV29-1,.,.,CSVERGVPNYGYTF,TGCAGCGTTGAACGGGGAGTACCTAACTATGGCTACACCTTC
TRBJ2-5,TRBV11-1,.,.,CASSTDSLETQYF,TGTGCCAGCAGCACGGACAGTTTAGAGACCCAGTACTTC
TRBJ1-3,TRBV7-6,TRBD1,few,CASSLGQGAGNTIYF,TGTGCCAGCAGCTTAGGGCAGGGGGCCGGAAACACCATATATTTT
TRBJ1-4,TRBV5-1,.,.,CASSPSWMGLGEKLFF,TGCGCCAGCAGCCCTAGTTGGATGGGGCTTGGTGAAAAACTGTTTTTT
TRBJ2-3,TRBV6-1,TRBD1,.,CASSEWGQGAPPPDTQYF,TGTGCCAGCAGTGAATGGGGACAGGGGGCACCCCCACCAGATACGCAGTATTTT
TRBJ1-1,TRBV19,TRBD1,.,CASRRSRDRGFPNTEAFF,TGTGCCAGTAGGCGGTCCCGGGACAGGGGCTTTCCGAACACTGAAGCTTTCTTT
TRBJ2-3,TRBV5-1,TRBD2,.,CASSLGGAGVTDTQYF,TGCGCCAGCAGCCTGGGGGGAGCGGGGGTGACAGATACGCAGTATTTT
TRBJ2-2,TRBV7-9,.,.,CAPMRVGTGELFF,TGTGCGCCAATGCGGGTTGGCACCGGGGAGCTGTTTTTT
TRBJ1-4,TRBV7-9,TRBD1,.,CASSLGQGTNEKLFF,TGTGCCAGCAGCCTGGGACAGGGAACTAATGAAAAACTGTTTTTT
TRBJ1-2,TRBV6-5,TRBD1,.,CASSADRGGYGYTF,TGTGCCAGCAGCGCGGACAGGGGAGGGTATGGCTACACCTTC
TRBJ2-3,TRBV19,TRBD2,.,CASSSEGTSYFTDTQYF,TGTGCCAGTAGTTCAGAGGGGACTAGCTACTTCACAGATACGCAGTATTTT
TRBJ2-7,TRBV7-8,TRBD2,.,CASSKSGVTEQYF,TGTGCCAGCAGCAAAAGCGGGGTCACCGAGCAGTACTTC
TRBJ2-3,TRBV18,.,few,CASSPQAGALTDTQYF,TGTGCCAGCTCACCACAGGCGGGGGCCCTCACAGATACGCAGTATTTT
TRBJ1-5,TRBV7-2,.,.,CASSLASTGTQPQHF,TGTGCCAGCAGCTTAGCATCAACAGGGACTCAGCCCCAGCATTTT
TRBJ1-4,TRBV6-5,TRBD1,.,CASSGTVSEKLFF,TGTGCCAGCAGCGGGACAGTTAGTGAAAAACTGTTTTTT